This T cell receptor (beta chain) was documented in a study of OX40 agonist ivuxolimab in advanced cancers. At the level of the study: Across the patients, intravenous ivuxolimab was delivered every 2 weeks at 0.01 to 10 mg/kg. In three patients, partial responses were observed, one with hepatocellular carcinoma and two with cutaneous melanoma.

The table came from immunoSEQ multiplex PCR; TCRdb's copy has only in-frame clones and leaves some out. Counted here are 77,000 or so clones, around 82% occurring once; the ten biggest clones make up about 5.7%. V was shortened by 7 bases and J by 1 base, with 7 bases between the two germline ends. The CDR3 is 12 amino acids. Germline CDR1 SGHRS, CDR2 YFSETQ. The source was CD4+ or CD8+ T cells sorted from blood, collected in a trial of the OX40 agonist ivuxolimab. The chain uses TRBV5-1 and TRBJ2-3; D gene uncertain. This sequence was found in an adult with an advanced solid tumor such as melanoma, head and neck, liver or kidney cancer. The CDR3 sequence: CASSIGTDTQYF. DNA for the CDR3: TGCGCCAGCTCCATTGGCACAGATACGCAGTATTTT.